The 13 T cell receptor beta chains below come from one sample, sequenced in a study of identical twins. TCRdb independently ran MiXCR on the 5' RACE reads; one entry per CDR3 protein. This table has approximately 550,000 distinct CDR3 sequences, approximately 20% appearing once. These data were likewise used in another study, on yellow fever vaccine responses in identical twins.

Specimen: CD4+ T cells sorted from blood. The source is a woman aged 18-35 years in good health.

The chain couples TRBV7-2 to TRBJ2-1; 10 bases agree with TRBD2. CDR1 is SGHTA and CDR2 is FQGNSA in the germline V gene. The CDR3 is 16 amino acids. V was clipped by 2 bases and J by 4 bases; unmatched bases: 5. The CDR3 is CASSLISSGGYNEQFF. DNA for the CDR3: TGTGCCAGCAGCTTAATTTCTAGCGGGGGTTACAATGAGCAGTTCTTC.

This clonotype was observed a handful of times. The V and J genes are TRBV5-1 and TRBJ2-7; 9 positions agree with TRBD2. Looked up from germline, CDR1 is SGHRS and CDR2 is YFSETQ. V lost 1 base to trimming and J lost 0 bases; unmatched junction nucleotides: 14. This CDR3 spans 19 amino acids. In DNA form, the CDR3 reads TGCGCCAGCAGCTTGATGGCGGGAGGGCTCGTCGTGACCTCCTACGAGCAGTACTTC. Its translation is CASSLMAGGLVVTSYEQYF.

The gene calls are TRBV24-1 and TRBJ1-5, with a possible D match to TRBD1 (5 bases). Germline V gives CDR1 KGHDR, CDR2 SFDVKD. The CDR3 extends over 14 amino acids. V was cut by 1 base and J by 3 bases, with 6 bases left in between. The chain's CDR3 is CATSDLQVNQPQHF. The CDR3 coding sequence is TGTGCCACCAGTGATTTACAGGTCAATCAGCCCCAGCATTTT.

This chain joins TRBV20-1 and TRBJ2-1; TRBD2 matches at 11 bases. Germline V lookup: CDR1 DFQATT, CDR2 SNEGSKA (reference sequence). Trimming took 1 base from V and 0 from J; bases not matched to a gene: 5. The CDR3 sequence is 17 residues long. CDR3 coding DNA: TGCAGTGCTAGAGTCGGACTAGCGGGTCGCTCCTACAATGAGCAGTTCTTC. Protein product: CSARVGLAGRSYNEQFF.

This clonotype has a handful of counts. The chain carries TRBV6-1 and TRBJ2-7; either TRBD1 or TRBD2 may supply D (5 bases each). Germline V gene lookup returns CDR1 MNHNS and CDR2 SASEGT. This CDR3 contains 14 residues. V was clipped by 7 bases and J by 9 bases, with 22 bases between them. The CDR3 DNA sequence: TGTGCCAGCACCCCGAGGGAGCAGGGATCAGTGCAGTACTTC. Translated, it gives CASTPREQGSVQYF.

The chain links TRBV10-3 to TRBJ2-7; 12 nucleotides agree with TRBD2. The V gene's germline CDR1 is ENHRY and CDR2 SYGVKD. Germline trimming cut 4 bases from V and 6 bases from J; bases unmatched to any gene: 10. The CDR3 is 16 amino acids. The CDR3 loop reads CAISVSSSGRAGEQYF. CDR3 in DNA: TGTGCCATCAGTGTTTCTTCTAGCGGGAGGGCCGGCGAGCAGTACTTC.

This clonotype came up many times. The rearrangement links TRBV12-3 or TRBV12-4 to TRBJ1-3; no reliable D call. The CDR3 is made up of 12 amino acids. V dropped 11 bases and J dropped 1 base, with 9 bases sitting between them. CDR3 amino acids: CAVDESGNTIYF. The CDR3, as DNA: TGTGCCGTGGACGAGTCTGGAAACACCATATATTTT.

The rearrangement joins TRBV5-1 to TRBJ2-3, with TRBD2 identical over 12 bases. There are 17 residues in the CDR3. CDR1 and CDR2 (germline): SGHRS, YFSETQ. V lost 4 bases to trimming and J lost 2 bases; unmatched junction nucleotides: 8. The CDR3 DNA follows: TGCGCCAGCAGCGGAAGACTAGCGGGGGCGGACACAGATACGCAGTATTTT. It is translated as CASSGRLAGADTDTQYF.

This clonotype came up once. The rearrangement uses TRBV20-1 and TRBJ2-7, with a possible D match to TRBD2 (5 bases). V lost 3 bases and J lost 3, with 12 bases in between. The CDR3 consists of 13 residues. The germline V gene has CDR1 DFQATT and CDR2 SNEGSKA (reference sequence). This CDR3 is CSASSGSRYEQYF. The CDR3 DNA reads TGCAGTGCTAGCTCGGGGAGCCGCTACGAGCAGTACTTC.

The V and J genes are TRBV7-9 and TRBJ2-7, with TRBD2 matching over 8 bases. The junction had 3 bases not matched to a gene; V was cut back by 2 bases and J by 0 bases. This CDR3 has 15 residues. From germline, CDR1 is SEHNR and CDR2 FQNEAQ (reference sequence). The CDR3 here is CASSLFSGNSYEQYF. CDR3 nucleotide sequence: TGTGCCAGCAGCTTATTTAGCGGGAACTCCTACGAGCAGTACTTC.

The rearrangement joins TRBV6-4 to TRBJ2-1; TRBD1 agrees at 10 bases. Unmatched junction bases numbered 5, after V lost 2 bases and J lost 7 bases. The CDR3 is made up of 15 amino acids. In germline, CDR1 is MRHNA, CDR2 SNTAGT. In DNA form, the CDR3 reads TGTGCCAGCAGTGACCCCGGGACAGGGGCTAATGAGCAGTTCTTC. Translated, it gives CASSDPGTGANEQFF.

The rearrangement uses TRBV3-1 and TRBJ1-2; tentatively, D is TRBD1 (5 bases). CDR1 is LGHDT, CDR2 YNNKEL, per germline (reference sequence). With 0 bases removed from V and 8 bases from J, the gap between germline ends came to 13 bases. The CDR3 extends over 14 amino acids. The CDR3 here is CASSQEVQGGGYTF. DNA for the CDR3: TGTGCCAGCAGCCAAGAAGTTCAGGGTGGCGGCTACACCTTC.

The chain is built from TRBV6-6 and TRBJ2-7, with 8 bases lining up with TRBD1. CDR1 is MNHNY, CDR2 SVGAGI, per germline (reference sequence). The CDR3 has 11 amino acids. The CDR3 nucleotides are TGTTGGACAGGGAGCTCCTACGAGCAGTACGTC. This codes for CWTGSSYEQYV.